This T cell receptor (beta chain) derives from a study of shared clonotypes between healthy human individuals. Findings of the study overall: Naive subsets generally had larger estimated richness than memory subsets.

This clone was observed many times. As yet, its antigen is unknown. This CDR3 is also generated by other DNA sequences in the sample. The test was conducted at deep level. The repertoire was sequenced with immunoSEQ multiplex PCR; TCRdb's copy has only in-frame clones and lacks some. The top ten clones hold under 2% of a sample with 600,000 to 750,000 clones, 55% to 75% of them seen once. Germline lookup yields CDR1 SGHRS and CDR2 YFSETQ. V was pared by 4 bases and J by 4 bases, with 12 bases between. The CDR3 consists of 14 residues. The TCR comes from a woman aged 30 to 39 in good health. The rearrangement uses TRBV5-1 and TRBJ1-3; D may be TRBD1 (5 bases). Input material: memory CD4+ T cells sorted from blood. Noted subset: CD45RA-negative fraction. CDR3 amino acids: CASSPGTDGNTIYF. The DNA of the CDR3 is TGCGCCAGCAGCCCCGGGACTGACGGAAACACCATATATTTT.